A single sample gave rise to the 21 T cell receptor beta chains below, sequenced in a study of T cells in women clearing cervical HPV infection. Clones were read by immunoSEQ multiplex PCR, and TCRdb kept only the in-frame ones, dropping some. The sample has about 33,000 clones; the top ten hold less than 8.5%. The sequenced material came from blood buffy coat. All receptors derive from a woman aged 18 to 75 with a cervical HPV16 infection that either progressed to CIN3+ or cleared (not recorded which).

Concerning this clone: The read stops 3 residues short of the end of the CDR3; the missing end is completed from the germline J gene. This chain joins TRBV7-3 and TRBJ2-1, with 8 bases that match TRBD2. CDR3 length: 15 residues. The V segment lost 3 bases and the J segment 8 bases; nucleotides outside the gene matches: 9. Germline CDR1 reads SGHTA; CDR2 reads FQGTGA. CDR3 bases read: TGTGCCAGCAGCTTGGTCGGGGGGGGTATCGATGAG. Protein product: CASSLVGGGIDE. The complete CDR3 sequence is CASSLVGGGIDEQFF.

In regard to this clone: The read terminates 3 residues ahead of where the CDR3 ends, so the germline J gene completes it. The J gene is TRBJ2-5, the V gene TRBV14, with a possible D match to TRBD1 (5 bases). The CDR3 totals 14 residues. Germline loops: CDR1 SGHDN, CDR2 FVKESK. V was cut by 4 bases and J by 7 bases, with 16 bases left in between. CDR3 DNA, as far as it was read: TGTGCCAGCAGCCGAGAAACCCAGGGTGCGACC. Encoded protein: CASSRETQGAT. The CDR3, in full, reads CASSRETQGATQYF.

As to this clone: The CDR3 end is not reached by the read, which stops 3 residues before it; the germline J gene fills it in. J is TRBJ1-1 and V is TRBV27, with D unresolved. There are 13 residues in the CDR3. Germline CDR1 MNHEY, CDR2 SMNVEV (reference sequence). V lost 5 bases to trimming and J lost 1 base, with 8 bases between them. CDR3 DNA (partial): TGTGCCAGCAGTCCGCCAGGGAACACTGAA. This sequence encodes CASSPPGNTE. The entire CDR3 protein is CASSPPGNTEAFF.

As for this clone: The CDR3 end lies 3 residues beyond the end of the read and is filled in from the germline J gene. The chain is built from TRBV19 and TRBJ1-2; 8 nucleotides match TRBD1. Germline V gene sequence: CDR1 LNHDA, CDR2 SQIVND (reference sequence). This CDR3 is 15 amino acids long. CDR3 amino acids: CASTTSIQGGEGYTF. The sequenced part of the CDR3 DNA is TGTGCCAGTACCACCTCTATACAGGGGGGGGAAGGC. The full variable domain, completed using reference TRBV19 and TRBJ1-2, is DGGITQSPKYLFRKEGQNVTLSCEQNLNHDAMYWYRQDPGQGLRLIYYSQIVNDFQKGDIAEGYSVSREKKESFPLTVTSAQKNPTAFYLCASTTSIQGGEGYTFGSGTRLTVV.

In regard to this clone: The read ends 3 residues before the CDR3 terminus; that terminus is restored from the germline J gene. The chain uses TRBV11-2 and TRBJ2-3; 12 bases match TRBD1. Germline CDR1 SGHAT, CDR2 FQNNGV. The CDR3 runs 15 residues. V dropped 8 bases and J dropped 6; count of bases not matched to a gene: 9. CDR3 region: CASYEGQGALDTQYF. The DNA read from the CDR3 is TGTGCCAGCTACGAGGGACAGGGGGCGCTTGATACG. The variable domain in full, completed from reference TRBV11-2 and TRBJ2-3, reads EAGVAQSPRYKIIEKRQSVAFWCNPISGHATLYWYQQILGQGPKLLIQFQNNGVVDDSQLPKDRFSAERLKGVDSTLKIQPAKLEDSAVYLCASYEGQGALDTQYFGPGTRLTVL.

To note about this clone: The sequenced fragment ends 3 residues before the CDR3 boundary, so the rest is inferred from the germline J gene. V is TRBV12-3 or TRBV12-4 and J is TRBJ2-5, with 10 bases aligning to TRBD2. The J segment lost 5 bases and the V segment lost 2 bases, leaving 8 bases of the junction unmatched. The length of the CDR3 is 16 residues. Here the CDR3 reads CASSLTSGSGRETQYF. The sequenced part of the CDR3 DNA is TGTGCCAGCAGTTTAACGTCGGGTAGCGGGAGGGAGACC.

Note on this clone: The read terminates 3 residues ahead of where the CDR3 ends, so the germline J gene completes it. The chain combines TRBV7-8 with TRBJ1-2, with 8 bases that match TRBD1. The CDR3 has 12 residues. CDR1 is SGHVS, CDR2 FQNEAQ, per germline. The covered CDR3 bases are TGTGCCAGCAGCTTAACAGGGGGAGGC. Residues: CASSLTGGG. The whole CDR3 reads CASSLTGGGYTF.

Notes on this clone: The CDR3 goes on 3 residues after the read ends, and that part is filled in from the germline J gene. The chain links TRBV7-3 to TRBJ2-3; D is perhaps TRBD1 (5 bases). Germline V gene sequence: CDR1 SGHTA, CDR2 FQGTGA. The CDR3 loop spans 15 amino acids. The V and J ends lost 5 bases and 6 bases respectively, with 18 bases between them. CDR3 protein: CASSPGGASLDTQYF. The sequenced part of the CDR3 DNA is TGTGCCAGCAGCCCCGGTGGGGCTTCCCTGGATACG.

The sequenced CDR3 bases are TGTGCCAGCAGGGTCCTAGTGGGGAACACTGAA. The encoded protein is CASRVLVGNTE. The complete CDR3 reads CASRVLVGNTEAFF. The V gene is TRBV2, the J gene TRBJ1-1, with D unclear. The missing CDR3 end, 3 residues past where the read stops, is filled in from the germline J gene. V shed 6 bases and J shed 1 base, with 12 bases lying between them. Germline lookup yields CDR1 SNHLY and CDR2 FYNNEI. The CDR3 consists of 14 residues.

Details on this clone: The CDR3 is cut off 3 residues early in the read; its end comes from the germline J gene. The V gene is TRBV20-1, the J gene TRBJ2-1; 7 bases are shared with TRBD2. The junction had 5 bases not matched to a gene; V was cut back by 1 base and J by 2 bases. Germline V gives CDR1 DFQATT, CDR2 SNEGSKA (reference sequence). This CDR3 contains 15 residues. The CDR3 loop is CSARGAGEAYNEQFF. The covered CDR3 bases are TGCAGTGCTAGAGGGGCGGGAGAGGCCTACAATGAG.

Comments on this clone: The read ends 3 residues shy of where the CDR3 ends; the end is completed using the germline J gene. V is TRBV12-5 and J is TRBJ2-7; no clear D gene. Trimming pared 1 base from V and 3 bases from J, leaving 10 bases between. CDR3 size: 14 residues. CDR1 and CDR2 (germline): LGHNT, FRNRAP. Here the CDR3 reads CASGLELLSYEQYF. The sequenced CDR3 bases are TGTGCTAGTGGTTTGGAACTCTTGAGCTACGAG.

As to this clone: The CDR3 extends 3 residues past the end of the read, so its final part is completed from the germline J gene. The chain employs TRBV19 and TRBJ1-5; possibly TRBD1 for D (6 bases). This CDR3 comprises 15 residues. Germline values: CDR1 LNHDA, CDR2 SQIVND (reference sequence). Trimming took off 4 bases at V and 6 bases at J, with 16 bases between the two ends. The CDR3 DNA, read in part, is TGTGCCAGTAGTAATAGTGGGGGGGCCCTTCAGCCC. Residues: CASSNSGGALQP. The complete CDR3 sequence is CASSNSGGALQPQHF.

Remarks on this clone: The DNA ends 3 residues before the CDR3 does, and the rest of the CDR3 is filled in from the germline J gene. This chain links TRBV5-5 with TRBJ1-2; possibly TRBD1 for D (6 bases). V was trimmed by 0 bases and J by 4 bases, leaving 13 bases between them. The CDR3 has 15 amino acids. Germline CDR1 SGHKS, CDR2 YYEKEE (reference sequence). This CDR3 is CASSLVGGAFYGYTF. The sequenced part of the CDR3 DNA is TGTGCCAGCAGCTTGGTAGGGGGAGCATTCTATGGC.

With respect to this clone: The CDR3 is cut off 3 residues early in the read; its end comes from the germline J gene. This chain connects TRBV5-1 to TRBJ2-7; D might be TRBD1 (6 bases). Germline assignment: CDR1 SGHRS and CDR2 YFSETQ. V gave up 0 bases and J gave up 5 bases, with 12 bases separating them. The CDR3 covers 14 residues. The CDR3 here is CASSLEGGTHEQYF. The sequenced part of the CDR3 DNA is TGCGCCAGCAGCTTGGAAGGGGGTACCCACGAG.

Details on this clone: The read is 3 residues too short to cover the CDR3 end, so that end is filled in from the germline J gene. The J gene is TRBJ2-1, the V gene TRBV7-3, with D unresolved. The germline V gene has CDR1 SGHTA and CDR2 FQGTGA. The V end lost 4 bases, the J end lost 7 bases, and 5 bases lay between the germline ends. The CDR3 loop spans 11 amino acids. The CDR3 bases that were read are TGTGCCAGCAGCTCAAATAATGAG. Translating gives CASSSNNE. The complete CDR3 reads CASSSNNEQFF.

A note on this clone: The CDR3 extends 3 residues past the end of the read, so its final part is completed from the germline J gene. V gene TRBV7-9 combines with J gene TRBJ1-2; the D gene is possibly TRBD1 (5 bases). CDR1 and CDR2 (germline): SEHNR, FQNEAQ (reference sequence). This CDR3 comprises 13 residues. Partial CDR3 DNA: TGTGCCTGGGAGGACACCGTCAACTACGAC. Protein product: CAWEDTVNYD. The whole CDR3 reads CAWEDTVNYDYTF.

Comments on this clone: The read comes to an end 3 residues before the CDR3 does, leaving the germline J gene to fill in the end. The genes are TRBV12-3 or TRBV12-4 and TRBJ2-5, with 7 bases identical to TRBD2. The CDR3 sequence is 15 residues long. Trimming at V came to 2 bases and at J to 4 bases, leaving 7 bases not matched to a gene. This chain's CDR3 is CASSLIWGGRETQYF. The sequenced part of the CDR3 DNA is TGTGCCAGCAGTTTAATCTGGGGGGGACGAGAGACC.

Turning to this clone: The read finishes 3 residues shy of the CDR3 end, and the germline J gene is used to complete it. V and J are TRBV30 and TRBJ1-1; D is unclear. Trimming took 5 bases from V and 1 from J, leaving 5 bases between them. The CDR3 contains 11 residues. CDR1 GTSNPN and CDR2 SVGIG come from the germline V gene (reference sequence). This CDR3 reads CAWVRNTEAFF. The DNA read from the CDR3 is TGTGCCTGGGTCAGGAACACTGAA.

With respect to this clone: The observed sequence ends 3 residues before the CDR3 terminus, with the missing tail filled in from the germline J gene. The chain carries TRBV7-9 and TRBJ1-1, with D perhaps TRBD1 (6 bases). In germline, CDR1 is SEHNR, CDR2 FQNEAQ (reference sequence). The V end was cut by 5 bases, the J end by 7 bases, with 14 bases between. This CDR3 is 13 amino acids long. The CDR3 here is CASSLQGWGEAFF. The CDR3 DNA, read in part, is TGTGCCAGCAGCCTACAGGGTTGGGGTGAA.

Worth noting for this clone: The read finishes 3 residues shy of the CDR3 end, and the germline J gene is used to complete it. The rearrangement links TRBV12-3 or TRBV12-4 to TRBJ2-2, with D unresolved. CDR3 length: 13 amino acids. V was trimmed by 2 bases and J by 6 bases, leaving 7 bases between them. The CDR3 bases that were read are TGTGCCAGCAGTTTACAGTTGTCCGGGGAG. Amino acids: CASSLQLSGE. The entire CDR3 protein is CASSLQLSGELFF.

Turning to this clone: The CDR3 extends 3 residues past the end of the read, so its final part is completed from the germline J gene. This sequence joins TRBV7-9 and TRBJ2-2; no definite D call. CDR3 length: 12 amino acids. The germline V gene encodes CDR1 SEHNR and CDR2 FQNEAQ (reference sequence). The V and J ends lost 5 bases and 2 bases respectively, with 3 bases between them. Incomplete CDR3 DNA: TGTGCCAGCAGCCATAACACCGGGGAG. The encoded protein is CASSHNTGE. The whole CDR3 reads CASSHNTGELFF.